One and the same sample provided the 22 T cell receptor beta chains below, sequenced in a study of T cell changes during pregnancy in multiple sclerosis. The protocol was immunoSEQ multiplex PCR, while the TCRdb copy is restricted to in-frame clones and leaves out a portion. The table has fewer than 90,000 clones, 90% to 95% seen once; the top ten hold about 1.6%. This specimen consisted of peripheral blood, obtained after pregnancy. The receptor set was obtained from a female donor in good health, enrolled as a control in a pregnancy study.

The CDR3 here is CASSLGWGAYNEQFF. The CDR3 DNA sequence: TGCGCCAGCAGCTTGGGGTGGGGCGCCTACAATGAGCAGTTCTTC. This sequence joins TRBV5-1 and TRBJ2-1; tentatively, D is TRBD1 (5 bases). The V gene lost 0 bases and the J gene lost 2 bases, with 9 bases spanning the gap. This CDR3 is 15 amino acids long. Germline V CDR1 and CDR2: SGHRS, YFSETQ. Supplemented by reference TRBV5-1 and TRBJ2-1, the full variable domain reads KAGVTQTPRYLIKTRGQQVTLSCSPISGHRSVSWYQQTPGQGLQFLFEYFSETQRNKGNFPGRFSGRQFSNSRSEMNVSTLELGDSALYLCASSLGWGAYNEQFFGPGTRLTVL.

This chain links TRBV6-1 with TRBJ1-5; D may be TRBD1 (5 bases). The CDR3 is made up of 15 amino acids. The V and J ends lost 4 bases and 3 bases respectively, with 13 bases between them. Germline values: CDR1 MNHNS, CDR2 SASEGT. The CDR3 DNA reads TGTGCCAGCAGTGTCGGCAGGGCGGACAATCAGCCCCAGCATTTT. It encodes CASSVGRADNQPQHF.

The CDR3, as DNA: TGTGCCAGCAGCCCCGGGACTGCCTACGAGCAGTACTTC. It translates to CASSPGTAYEQYF. V is TRBV5-6 and J is TRBJ2-7, with TRBD2 as a possible D gene (6 bases). The CDR3 consists of 13 residues. Trimming took off 4 bases at V and 2 bases at J, with 10 bases between the two ends. CDR1 and CDR2 from the germline V gene are SGHDT and YYEEEE. The full variable domain, with the rest looked up from reference TRBV5-6 and TRBJ2-7, is DAGVTQSPTHLIKTRGQQVTLRCSPKSGHDTVSWYQQALGQGPQFIFQYYEEEERQRGNFPDRFSGHQFPNYSSELNVNALLLGDSALYLCASSPGTAYEQYFGPGTRLTVT.

This sequence joins TRBV28 and TRBJ2-6, with D possibly TRBD2 on 5 matching bases. This CDR3 is built from 18 residues. Deletions cut 2 bases from V and 2 bases from J, with 16 bases between. From germline, CDR1 is MDHEN and CDR2 SYDVKM. CDR3 in DNA: TGTGCCAGCAGTTTAGCGGGCAGCCGTCCCACTGGGGCCAACGTCCTGACTTTC. The encoded protein is CASSLAGSRPTGANVLTF. Complete variable domain (other parts from reference TRBV28 and TRBJ2-6): DVKVTQSSRYLVKRTGEKVFLECVQDMDHENMFWYRQDPGLGLRLIYFSYDVKMKEKGDIPEGYSVSREKKERFSLILESASTNQTSMYLCASSLAGSRPTGANVLTFGAGSRLTVL.

The J gene is TRBJ2-6, the V gene TRBV5-1; perhaps TRBD1 as D (6 bases). CDR1 is SGHRS, CDR2 YFSETQ, per germline. V lost 7 bases to trimming and J lost 0 bases, with 17 bases between them. CDR3 length: 17 residues. This chain's CDR3 is CASQSGHTSSGANVLTF. The CDR3 region has the DNA TGCGCCAGCCAATCGGGACACACAAGCTCTGGGGCCAACGTCCTGACTTTC. The whole variable domain, filled in from reference TRBV5-1 and TRBJ2-6, reads KAGVTQTPRYLIKTRGQQVTLSCSPISGHRSVSWYQQTPGQGLQFLFEYFSETQRNKGNFPGRFSGRQFSNSRSEMNVSTLELGDSALYLCASQSGHTSSGANVLTFGAGSRLTVL.

This chain uses TRBV28 with TRBJ1-5; 8 bases map to TRBD1. Germline V CDR1 and CDR2: MDHEN, SYDVKM. The trim removed 7 bases at V and 5 bases at J, leaving 13 bases unmatched. This CDR3 spans 16 amino acids. The CDR3: CASNTIGQGDDQPQHF. The CDR3 DNA follows: TGTGCCAGCAACACAATCGGACAGGGCGATGATCAGCCCCAGCATTTT.

The chain combines TRBV28 with TRBJ2-7; D is perhaps TRBD2 (6 bases). Looked up from germline, CDR1 is MDHEN and CDR2 is SYDVKM. CDR3 length: 12 residues. V lost 2 bases and J 9 bases, leaving 11 bases between the germline ends. The CDR3 loop reads CASSLPTGGQYF. DNA for the CDR3: TGTGCCAGCAGTTTACCAACCGGGGGGCAGTACTTC.

This chain connects TRBV2 to TRBJ1-1; TRBD1 might be the D (6 bases). Germline lookup yields CDR1 SNHLY and CDR2 FYNNEI. V lost 9 bases to trimming and J lost 1 base, with 18 bases between them. The CDR3 is 15 amino acids. The CDR3 spells CASRREGVSNTEAFF. In nucleotides, the CDR3 is TGTGCCAGTAGAAGGGAGGGGGTTTCGAACACTGAAGCTTTCTTT.

This rearrangement joins TRBV5-4 to TRBJ2-2, with 11 bases fitting TRBD2. CDR1 is SGHNT and CDR2 is YYREEE in the germline V gene (reference sequence). The trim removed 5 bases at V and 1 base at J, leaving 7 bases unmatched. This CDR3 is built from 17 residues. CDR3 sequence reads: CASRPGTSGRNTGELFF. The DNA of the CDR3 is TGTGCCAGCAGACCCGGGACTAGCGGTAGGAACACCGGGGAGCTGTTTTTT.

The genes are TRBV5-1 and TRBJ1-4, with 8 positions matching TRBD1. From germline, CDR1 is SGHRS and CDR2 YFSETQ. The CDR3 runs to 14 residues. J lost 7 bases, V lost 4 bases, and 6 bases had no gene match. CDR3 in DNA: TGCGCCAGCAGCACAACAGGGGGTGGTGAAAAACTGTTTTTT. This codes for CASSTTGGGEKLFF.

The chain combines TRBV20-1 with TRBJ2-5; D call uncertain. The CDR3 length is 11 residues. The germline gives CDR1 DFQATT, CDR2 SNEGSKA (reference sequence). Between the trimmed V and J ends, which lost 5 bases and 4 bases, there was a span of 8 bases. Here the CDR3 reads CSAPNGETQYF. CDR3 in DNA: TGCAGTGCTCCCAACGGAGAGACCCAGTACTTC.

This chain joins TRBV21-1 and TRBJ2-5; TRBD1, the table's D call, was not compared with the DNA. TRBV21-1 represents a pseudogene. This CDR3 contains 15 residues. This CDR3 is CARRPWRDRVETQYF. CDR3 DNA sequence: TGTGCCCGGCGCCCTTGGCGGGACAGGGTGGAGACCCAGTACTTC.

V and J are TRBV6-1 and TRBJ1-2; the D is unclear. V dropped 6 bases and J dropped 3 bases, with 14 bases sitting between them. The CDR3 loop spans 14 amino acids. In germline, CDR1 is MNHNS, CDR2 SASEGT. This CDR3 is CASRSFRGDYGYTF. CDR3 sequence (DNA): TGTGCCAGCAGATCATTCCGGGGAGACTATGGCTACACCTTC.

The CDR3 DNA reads as TGTGCCAGCATTGTAGACAGGGGAACATACAATGAGCAGTTCTTC. It translates to CASIVDRGTYNEQFF. This chain connects TRBV28 to TRBJ2-1; 8 bases are a match to TRBD1. In germline, CDR1 is MDHEN, CDR2 SYDVKM. The length of the CDR3 is 15 residues. V shed 7 bases and J 4 bases; nucleotides not matched to a gene: 9.

The V call is TRBV6-4, the J call TRBJ2-5; no firm D call. V lost 6 bases and J 5 bases, leaving 28 bases between the germline ends. The CDR3 sequence is 18 residues long. Germline CDR1 and CDR2: MRHNA and SNTAGT. In DNA form, the CDR3 reads TGTGCCAGCAGCCCCTACCCGACCCCACACAGTCCCCGGGAGACCCAGTACTTC. It yields the protein CASSPYPTPHSPRETQYF.

This sequence joins TRBV5-4 and TRBJ1-2; D is unclear. This CDR3 is built from 14 residues. Trimming took 0 bases from V and 2 from J, leaving 8 bases between them. Germline-derived CDR1 and CDR2 are SGHNT and YYREEE (reference sequence). For the CDR3, the DNA is TGTGCCAGCAGCTTGGACGGCGGGAACTATGGCTACACCTTC. Amino acids: CASSLDGGNYGYTF.

V gene TRBV19 combines with J gene TRBJ1-4; maybe TRBD1 (5 bases). The CDR3 is made up of 15 amino acids. The V gene's germline CDR1 is LNHDA and CDR2 SQIVND (reference sequence). Between the trimmed V and J ends, which lost 5 bases and 2 bases, there was a span of 12 bases. For the CDR3, the DNA is TGTGCCAGTAGTTTCTCCGGGGGGACTAATGAAAAACTGTTTTTT. This codes for CASSFSGGTNEKLFF.

J is TRBJ2-7 and V is TRBV13, with 9 bases that match TRBD1. The CDR3 covers 15 residues. Germline CDR1 reads PRHDT; CDR2 reads FYEKMQ (reference sequence). V was pared by 5 bases and J by 3 bases, with 8 bases of the junction left unmatched. The CDR3 DNA is TGTGCCAGCAGCCTCACCGGGACAGGGTACTACGAGCAGTACTTC. Protein: CASSLTGTGYYEQYF. The entire variable domain, with the rest obtained from reference TRBV13 and TRBJ2-7, is as follows: AAGVIQSPRHLIKEKRETATLKCYPIPRHDTVYWYQQGPGQDPQFLISFYEKMQSDKGSIPDRFSAQQFSDYHSELNMSSLELGDSALYFCASSLTGTGYYEQYFGPGTRLTVT.

V is TRBV19 and J is TRBJ1-5; TRBD1 might be the D (6 bases). CDR3 length equals 15 residues. Germline CDR1 LNHDA, CDR2 SQIVND (reference sequence). Trimming took off 1 base at V and 7 bases at J, with 14 bases between the two ends. The CDR3 region is CASSIVSQGGQPQHF. CDR3 nucleotides: TGTGCCAGTAGTATAGTTTCACAGGGAGGGCAGCCCCAGCATTTT.

The chain recombines TRBV27 with TRBJ2-5, with 9 nucleotides matching TRBD2. Germline V gives CDR1 MNHEY, CDR2 SMNVEV (reference sequence). With V trimmed by 4 bases and J by 8 bases, 23 bases remained unmatched. The CDR3 has 19 residues. CDR3 protein: CASSSGPGTSTSGGRTQYF. The CDR3 DNA sequence: TGTGCCAGCAGTTCCGGACCCGGGACTAGCACCTCCGGGGGTAGAACCCAGTACTTC.

The rearrangement joins TRBV2 to TRBJ2-3; a weak D match, TRBD1 (5 bases). V was cut by 3 bases and J by 4 bases, with 11 bases left in between. Germline V CDR1 and CDR2: SNHLY, FYNNEI. The CDR3 length is 14 residues. CDR3 in amino acids: CASSDRVGPDTQYF. The DNA for the CDR3 is TGTGCCAGCAGTGACAGGGTCGGGCCAGATACGCAGTATTTT.

The chain carries TRBV5-6 and TRBJ2-1, with D hard to call. This CDR3 is 13 amino acids long. The germline V gene encodes CDR1 SGHDT and CDR2 YYEEEE. V was trimmed by 4 bases and J by 5 bases, leaving 10 bases between them. CDR3 bases: TGTGCCAGCAGCGGCGGTATCCACAATGAGCAGTTCTTC. Its protein is CASSGGIHNEQFF.